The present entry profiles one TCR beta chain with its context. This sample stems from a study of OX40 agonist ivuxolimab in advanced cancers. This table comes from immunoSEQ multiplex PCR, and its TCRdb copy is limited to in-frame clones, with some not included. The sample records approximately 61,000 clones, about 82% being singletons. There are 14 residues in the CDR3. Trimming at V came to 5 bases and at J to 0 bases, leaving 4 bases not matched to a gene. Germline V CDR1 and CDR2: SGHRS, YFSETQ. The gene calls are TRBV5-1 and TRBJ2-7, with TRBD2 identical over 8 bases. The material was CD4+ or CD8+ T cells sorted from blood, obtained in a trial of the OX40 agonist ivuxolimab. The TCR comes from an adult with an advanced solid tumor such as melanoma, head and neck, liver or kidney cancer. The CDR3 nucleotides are TGCGCCAGCAGGGCGGGAGGCCGCTCCTACGAGCAGTACTTC. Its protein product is CASRAGGRSYEQYF. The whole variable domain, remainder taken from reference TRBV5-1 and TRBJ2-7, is KAGVTQTPRYLIKTRGQQVTLSCSPISGHRSVSWYQQTPGQGLQFLFEYFSETQRNKGNFPGRFSGRQFSNSRSEMNVSTLELGDSALYLCASRAGGRSYEQYFGPGTRLTVT.